This passage covers 25 T cell receptor beta chains from one sample sequenced in a study of shared clonotypes between healthy human individuals. Clones were read by immunoSEQ multiplex PCR, and TCRdb kept only the in-frame ones, dropping some. The sample has some 790,000 clones; 55% to 75% are singletons. The sample taken for sequencing was memory CD4+ T cells sorted from blood. Described subset: CD45RA-negative fraction. Receptor source: a woman aged 25 to 39 in good health.

Ten or more counts support this clone. Within the sample, other DNA sequences also encode this same CDR3. The V gene is TRBV5-1, the J gene TRBJ2-1; D perhaps matches TRBD1 (6 bases). The germline V gene has CDR1 SGHRS and CDR2 YFSETQ. The CDR3 runs to 15 residues. V was trimmed by 4 bases and J by 0 bases, leaving 11 bases between them. The CDR3 bases are TGCGCCAGCAGCATGGACAGCAGCTCCTACAATGAGCAGTTCTTC. Its protein is CASSMDSSSYNEQFF.

The V gene is TRBV7-2, the J gene TRBJ1-4, with D tentatively TRBD1 (5 bases). The V end lost 4 bases, the J end lost 7 bases, and 13 bases lay between the germline ends. The CDR3 contains 14 residues. CDR1 SGHTA and CDR2 FQGNSA come from the germline V gene. This CDR3 is CASSSGRSGEKLFF. CDR3 coding DNA: TGTGCCAGCAGCTCGGGACGGTCAGGTGAAAAACTGTTTTTT.

This clone was counted a few times. This chain uses TRBV9 with TRBJ2-3; TRBD2 matches at 14 bases. With V trimmed by 0 bases and J by 0 bases, 0 bases remained unmatched. CDR1 is SGDLS and CDR2 is YYNGEE in the germline V gene. The length of the CDR3 is 17 residues. Here the CDR3 reads CASSVGLAGGSTDTQYF. CDR3 nucleotides: TGTGCCAGCAGCGTAGGACTAGCGGGAGGGAGCACAGATACGCAGTATTTT.

About this clone itself: Other DNA sequences in the sample encode the same CDR3. This rearrangement joins TRBV6-1 to TRBJ1-1; no reliable D call. Trimming removed 8 bases from V and 5 bases from J, with 6 bases in between. This CDR3 is built from 10 residues. The germline V gene encodes CDR1 MNHNS and CDR2 SASEGT. In nucleotides, the CDR3 is TGTGCCAGCGGGCGAACTGAAGCTTTCTTT. Protein: CASGRTEAFF.

This clone has a handful of counts. This CDR3 is CASSFPRTGARQPQHF. CDR3 nucleotide sequence: TGTGCCAGCAGTTTTCCCCGGACAGGGGCCAGACAGCCCCAGCATTTT. The rearrangement joins TRBV28 to TRBJ1-5, with 9 bases lining up with TRBD1. The J segment lost 7 bases and the V segment lost 3 bases, leaving 10 bases of the junction unmatched. The CDR3 is made up of 16 amino acids. Germline V gene sequence: CDR1 MDHEN, CDR2 SYDVKM. The full variable domain, rest sourced from reference TRBV28 and TRBJ1-5, is DVKVTQSSRYLVKRTGEKVFLECVQDMDHENMFWYRQDPGLGLRLIYFSYDVKMKEKGDIPEGYSVSREKKERFSLILESASTNQTSMYLCASSFPRTGARQPQHFGDGTRLSIL.

This chain links TRBV2 with TRBJ2-3, with 10 bases that match TRBD1. The CDR3 loop spans 13 amino acids. Trimming at V came to 10 bases and at J to 3 bases, leaving 4 bases not matched to a gene. Germline V gives CDR1 SNHLY, CDR2 FYNNEI. For the CDR3, the DNA is TGTGCCAAAGGGGACAGGGGTACAGATACGCAGTATTTT. This gives the protein CAKGDRGTDTQYF.

V and J are TRBV6-7 and TRBJ2-7; the D is unclear. TRBV6-7 is annotated as an ORF whose role is uncertain. The CDR3 has 14 amino acids. V lost 5 bases and J lost 1, with 12 bases in between. CDR3 sequence (DNA): TGTGCCAGCAGTGGTCAGCTGGGTTCCTACGAGCAGTACTTC. It specifies CASSGQLGSYEQYF.

This chain connects TRBV14 to TRBJ1-4; 8 nucleotides align to TRBD1. Germline trimming cut 5 bases from V and 7 bases from J; bases unmatched to any gene: 9. The CDR3 covers 15 residues. Germline V CDR1 and CDR2: SGHDN, FVKESK. CDR3 DNA: TGTGCCAGCAGCTCAGGGACAGGTTTGGGTGAAAAACTGTTTTTT. This gives the protein CASSSGTGLGEKLFF.

This clone was detected only once. The V gene is TRBV11-2, the J gene TRBJ2-7, with 11 bases lining up with TRBD1. The germline V gene has CDR1 SGHAT and CDR2 FQNNGV. V dropped 5 bases and J dropped 2; count of bases not matched to a gene: 5. The CDR3 runs 15 residues. The CDR3: CASSPRGQGAYEQYF. The DNA of the CDR3 is TGTGCCAGCAGCCCCAGGGGACAGGGGGCCTACGAGCAGTACTTC.

The chain links TRBV5-1 to TRBJ2-2, with a weak D call TRBD2 (5 bases). The CDR3 totals 19 residues. The germline V gene has CDR1 SGHRS and CDR2 YFSETQ. V was shortened by 4 bases and J by 1 base, with 23 bases between the two germline ends. This CDR3 reads CASSPYSGAGEGNTGELFF. CDR3 in DNA: TGCGCCAGCAGCCCCTATTCGGGCGCCGGAGAGGGGAACACCGGGGAGCTGTTTTTT.

J is TRBJ2-3 and V is TRBV10-2; possible D gene TRBD2, 5 bases. In germline, CDR1 is WSHSY, CDR2 SAAADI. The CDR3 is 15 residues long. V was clipped by 2 bases and J by 6 bases, with 15 bases between them. The CDR3 bases are TGCGCCAGCAGTGAGGGGAGCGGCTTTTGGGATACGCAGTATTTT. It yields the protein CASSEGSGFWDTQYF.

A note on this clone: The same CDR3 arises from other DNA sequences in this sample as well. The rearrangement uses TRBV27 and TRBJ2-4; maybe TRBD2 (5 bases). This CDR3 is 15 amino acids long. Germline assignment: CDR1 MNHEY and CDR2 SMNVEV (reference sequence). With 2 bases removed from V and 1 base from J, the gap between germline ends came to 9 bases. The CDR3 loop reads CASSLEGLAKNIQYF. The DNA for the CDR3 is TGTGCCAGCAGTTTAGAGGGCCTTGCCAAAAACATTCAGTACTTC.

This clone was observed once. The rearrangement uses TRBV6-1 and TRBJ2-7, with D uncertain. Germline CDR1 MNHNS, CDR2 SASEGT. The germline V and J ends were trimmed by 3 bases and 3 bases, with 9 bases remaining between them. The CDR3 sequence is 13 residues long. The CDR3 loop is CASSEVQFYEQYF. The CDR3 DNA reads as TGTGCCAGCAGTGAGGTCCAATTCTACGAGCAGTACTTC.

This chain links TRBV5-4 with TRBJ2-2, with D uncertain. V gave up 2 bases and J gave up 3 bases, with 5 bases separating them. This CDR3 spans 13 amino acids. Germline CDR1 SGHNT, CDR2 YYREEE (reference sequence). CDR3 protein: CASSFTYTGELFF. The DNA of the CDR3 is TGTGCCAGCAGCTTTACCTACACCGGGGAGCTGTTTTTT.

J is TRBJ1-3 and V is TRBV30; D is unresolved. Germline CDR1 GTSNPN, CDR2 SVGIG (reference sequence). The V end lost 5 bases, the J end lost 1 base, and 12 bases lay between the germline ends. The CDR3 is 14 residues long. The CDR3 region is CAWEMGRSGNTIYF. For the CDR3, the DNA is TGTGCCTGGGAGATGGGGAGGTCTGGAAACACCATATATTTT.

The rearrangement joins TRBV11-2 to TRBJ2-5; 10 nucleotides agree with TRBD2. The CDR3 runs 16 residues. Germline lookup yields CDR1 SGHAT and CDR2 FQNNGV. V shed 4 bases, J shed 5 bases, and the junction held 10 bases outside the gene matches. The CDR3 protein is CASSYSGRIWRETQYF. CDR3 in DNA: TGTGCCAGCAGCTATAGCGGGAGGATCTGGCGGGAGACCCAGTACTTC. Filled out from reference TRBV11-2 and TRBJ2-5, the complete variable domain reads EAGVAQSPRYKIIEKRQSVAFWCNPISGHATLYWYQQILGQGPKLLIQFQNNGVVDDSQLPKDRFSAERLKGVDSTLKIQPAKLEDSAVYLCASSYSGRIWRETQYFGPGTRLLVL.

The rearrangement joins TRBV28 to TRBJ2-6; D gene ambiguous. Germline loops: CDR1 MDHEN, CDR2 SYDVKM. There are 16 residues in the CDR3. V was trimmed by 4 bases and J by 0 bases, leaving 10 bases between them. CDR3: CASSWGLGSGANVLTF. CDR3 nucleotides: TGTGCCAGCAGTTGGGGTCTGGGCTCTGGGGCCAACGTCCTGACTTTC.

V gene TRBV5-1 combines with J gene TRBJ1-5; D is uncertain. Trimming left V 1 base short and J 5 bases short, with 13 bases between. The V gene's germline CDR1 is SGHRS and CDR2 YFSETQ. This CDR3 has 15 residues. DNA of the CDR3: TGCGCCAGCAGCTTGACCGGCAGCACATATCAGCCCCAGCATTTT. Encoded protein: CASSLTGSTYQPQHF.

At least ten counts were recorded for this clone. The chain joins TRBV5-1 to TRBJ2-5; tentatively, D is TRBD1 (5 bases). Germline V gives CDR1 SGHRS, CDR2 YFSETQ. The CDR3 is 17 residues long. V gave up 2 bases and J gave up 4 bases, with 21 bases separating them. DNA for the CDR3: TGCGCCAGCAGCTTAGGACAATGGGGCGGATCGGGAGAGACCCAGTACTTC. Protein product: CASSLGQWGGSGETQYF.

V usage is TRBV9 and J usage is TRBJ2-3; 8 bases are a match to TRBD2. The V gene's germline CDR1 is SGDLS and CDR2 YYNGEE. This CDR3 has 15 residues. After removal of 2 bases from V and 2 bases from J, the junction contained 4 bases not matched to a gene. CDR3 loop: CASSVGSGDTDTQYF. Written as DNA, the CDR3 is TGTGCCAGCAGCGTGGGTAGCGGGGACACAGATACGCAGTATTTT.

The chain joins TRBV2 to TRBJ2-1, with 7 nucleotides matching TRBD1. The J segment lost 4 bases and the V segment lost 6 bases, leaving 9 bases of the junction unmatched. CDR1 is SNHLY, CDR2 FYNNEI, per germline. The CDR3 extends over 15 amino acids. The CDR3 sequence is CASSWTGPSYNEQFF. The CDR3 DNA reads TGTGCCAGCAGCTGGACAGGCCCTTCGTACAATGAGCAGTTCTTC.

The chain employs TRBV7-9 and TRBJ2-7, with TRBD2 as a possible D gene (5 bases). Germline values: CDR1 SEHNR, CDR2 FQNEAQ (reference sequence). This CDR3 contains 13 residues. Deletions cut 4 bases from V and 9 bases from J, with 16 bases between. CDR3 coding DNA: TGTGCCAGCAGCTCCGGCGGGCAGGCGGGGCAGTACTTC. Translating it yields CASSSGGQAGQYF.

J is TRBJ2-5 and V is TRBV6-5; 9 nucleotides agree with TRBD1. V lost 6 bases to trimming and J lost 5 bases; unmatched junction nucleotides: 7. The CDR3 sequence is 14 residues long. The germline V gene has CDR1 MNHEY and CDR2 SVGAGI. The CDR3 DNA reads TGTGCCAGCAGGAATACAGGGGGCTTGGAGACCCAGTACTTC. Amino acids: CASRNTGGLETQYF.

The chain joins TRBV18 to TRBJ1-2; D uncertain. The ends were cut back, 1 base at V and 4 bases at J, with 10 bases in the middle. The CDR3 contains 14 residues. Germline values: CDR1 KGHSH, CDR2 LQKENI. This CDR3 reads CASSPRSDFYGYTF. The CDR3 region has the DNA TGTGCCAGCTCACCACGTTCAGACTTCTATGGCTACACCTTC.

In the case of this clone: The DNA is left out, because the CDR3 cannot be placed on it with certainty; the CDR3 is given as TCRdb lists it. V usage is TRBV7-2 and J usage is TRBJ1-1. The CDR3 totals 14 residues, both ends included. Germline V gene lookup returns CDR1 SGHTA and CDR2 FQGNSA. This CDR3 reads CASSFGRGNTEALF.